The rows below give T cell receptor beta chains drawn from one sample of a study of technical replicates of blood from several donors. Using immunoSEQ multiplex PCR, the repertoire was profiled, and TCRdb retains in-frame clones only, with some absent. The sample has about 68,000 clones, 95% to 97% seen once; the top ten hold about 0.28%. Material: T cells isolated from PBMCs. These receptors were taken from a human donor in good health. Both conserved end residues are part of each CDR3. The order of the fields is V gene, J gene, clone size, D gene, CDR3 DNA, CDR3 protein. A D gene is named only where the DNA matches it firmly. Only part of the rows carry a size: once, few, many, or a class if the clone is expanded.

v_gene: TRBV10-3
j_gene: TRBJ2-7
abundance: -
d_gene: TRBD2
CDR3nt: TGTGCCACCAGCGGGACTAGCGGGACCTACGAGCAGTACTTC
CDR3aa: CATSGTSGTYEQYF

v_gene: TRBV6-5
j_gene: TRBJ1-2
abundance: once
d_gene: TRBD1
CDR3nt: TGTGCCAGCAGTTACTTGACAGGGTTAGGCTACACCTTC
CDR3aa: CASSYLTGLGYTF

v_gene: TRBV6-1
j_gene: TRBJ2-1
abundance: -
d_gene: TRBD2
CDR3nt: TGTGCCAGCAGTGAAGAAACGAGCGGGGGGTACAATGAGCAGTTCTTC
CDR3aa: CASSEETSGGYNEQFF

v_gene: TRBV4-2
j_gene: TRBJ2-3
abundance: once
d_gene: TRBD1
CDR3nt: TGTGCCAGCAGCCAAGATGGGGGGCAGGGGGCCACCCTTGCAGATACGCAGTATTTT
CDR3aa: CASSQDGGQGATLADTQYF

v_gene: TRBV14
j_gene: TRBJ1-3
abundance: -
d_gene: TRBD1
CDR3nt: TGTGCCAGCCTTATCATCCGGGACAGGGATTTCTCTGGAAACACCATATATTTT
CDR3aa: CASLIIRDRDFSGNTIYF

v_gene: TRBV27
j_gene: TRBJ2-6
abundance: -
d_gene: -
CDR3nt: TGTGCCAGCAGTTTCTCCTCTGGGGCCAACGTCCTGACTTTC
CDR3aa: CASSFSSGANVLTF

v_gene: TRBV11-3
j_gene: TRBJ1-2
abundance: -
d_gene: -
CDR3nt: TGTGCCAGCAGCTTAGTGGCAGATAACTATGGCTACACCTTC
CDR3aa: CASSLVADNYGYTF

v_gene: TRBV19
j_gene: TRBJ2-2
abundance: -
d_gene: TRBD2
CDR3nt: TGTGCCAGTAGTATAGGGGGACTAGCGGCGAACACCGGGGAGCTGTTTTTT
CDR3aa: CASSIGGLAANTGELFF

v_gene: TRBV4-2
j_gene: TRBJ2-5
abundance: -
d_gene: TRBD1
CDR3nt: TGTGCCAGCAGCCCGCAACAGGGGTGGGACCAAGAGACCCAGTACTTC
CDR3aa: CASSPQQGWDQETQYF

v_gene: TRBV9
j_gene: TRBJ1-4
abundance: once
d_gene: TRBD1
CDR3nt: TGTGCCAGCAGCCCTACCCAGGACAGGGGAGGGGAAAAACTGTTTTTT
CDR3aa: CASSPTQDRGGEKLFF

v_gene: TRBV4-2
j_gene: TRBJ1-1
abundance: -
d_gene: -
CDR3nt: TGTGCCAGCAGCCAAGATCCCTGGGTGGAGGGCGTAGCTTTCTTT
CDR3aa: CASSQDPWVEGVAFF

v_gene: TRBV11-3
j_gene: TRBJ2-3
abundance: -
d_gene: -
CDR3nt: TGTGCCAGCAGCTTGGAGTGGAGCACAGATACGCAGTATTTT
CDR3aa: CASSLEWSTDTQYF

v_gene: TRBV25-1
j_gene: TRBJ1-2
abundance: -
d_gene: TRBD1
CDR3nt: TGTGCCAGCAGTGAACGGGGAGCAGGGGGGAGCTATGGCTACACCTTC
CDR3aa: CASSERGAGGSYGYTF

v_gene: TRBV19
j_gene: TRBJ1-5
abundance: once
d_gene: -
CDR3nt: TGTGCCAGTACCTCGGACAGCCATAGCAATCAGCCCCAGCATTTT
CDR3aa: CASTSDSHSNQPQHF

v_gene: TRBV25-1
j_gene: TRBJ1-1
abundance: -
d_gene: -
CDR3nt: TGTGCCAGCAGATCCGGGTGGGGGGGCACTGAAGCTTTCTTT
CDR3aa: CASRSGWGGTEAFF

v_gene: TRBV4-1
j_gene: TRBJ1-5
abundance: -
d_gene: -
CDR3nt: TGCGCCAGCAGCCAAGATAGGGGGTTTAGAGGCAATCAGCCCCAGCATTTT
CDR3aa: CASSQDRGFRGNQPQHF

v_gene: TRBV30
j_gene: TRBJ2-7
abundance: -
d_gene: -
CDR3nt: TGTGCCTGGAGTGCCTCCGTTATAGAGCAGTACTTC
CDR3aa: CAWSASVIEQYF

v_gene: TRBV4-3
j_gene: TRBJ2-6
abundance: -
d_gene: -
CDR3nt: TGCGCCAGCAGCCAAGAAATCCTCGGTTCTGGGGCCAACGTCCTGACTTTC
CDR3aa: CASSQEILGSGANVLTF

v_gene: TRBV9
j_gene: TRBJ2-5
abundance: -
d_gene: -
CDR3nt: TGTGCCAGCAGCGTAGCTACAGGCCCTCAAGAGACCCAGTACTTC
CDR3aa: CASSVATGPQETQYF

v_gene: TRBV4-3
j_gene: TRBJ2-1
abundance: -
d_gene: TRBD2
CDR3nt: TGCGCCAGCAGCCCCATTGTCGCGGGAGACTCCTACAATGAGCAGTTCTTC
CDR3aa: CASSPIVAGDSYNEQFF

v_gene: TRBV9
j_gene: TRBJ2-7
abundance: -
d_gene: -
CDR3nt: TGTGCCAGCAGCGTAGAAACGGGTCCCTCCTACGAGCAGTACTTC
CDR3aa: CASSVETGPSYEQYF

v_gene: TRBV28
j_gene: TRBJ2-7
abundance: -
d_gene: TRBD2
CDR3nt: TGTGCCAGCAGTTTCGGACGGGAGGTGTACGAGCAGTACTTC
CDR3aa: CASSFGREVYEQYF

v_gene: TRBV11-2
j_gene: TRBJ1-1
abundance: -
d_gene: TRBD1
CDR3nt: TGTGCCAGCAGCTTAGGATGGACAGGATCGAACACTGAAGCTTTCTTT
CDR3aa: CASSLGWTGSNTEAFF

v_gene: TRBV9
j_gene: TRBJ2-5
abundance: -
d_gene: -
CDR3nt: TGTGCCAGCAGCGTAGAGGACAGCCTTTTTAGGGAGACCCAGTACTTC
CDR3aa: CASSVEDSLFRETQYF

v_gene: TRBV5-6
j_gene: TRBJ2-3
abundance: -
d_gene: TRBD2
CDR3nt: TGTGCCAGCAGCTTCTCACTAGCGGGAAAGGATACGCAGTATTTT
CDR3aa: CASSFSLAGKDTQYF

v_gene: TRBV7-7
j_gene: TRBJ2-2
abundance: -
d_gene: TRBD1
CDR3nt: TGTGCTAGCAGCAAGACAGGGGGAGGTGACACCGGGGAGCTGTTTTTT
CDR3aa: CASSKTGGGDTGELFF

v_gene: TRBV11-2
j_gene: TRBJ2-7
abundance: -
d_gene: TRBD1
CDR3nt: TGTGCCAGCAGCGTACAGGGGGTCTACGAGCAGTACTTC
CDR3aa: CASSVQGVYEQYF

v_gene: TRBV7-8
j_gene: TRBJ2-7
abundance: -
d_gene: TRBD1
CDR3nt: TGTGCCAGCAGCTTGCCGGGACAGGGCGAGCAGTACTTC
CDR3aa: CASSLPGQGEQYF

v_gene: TRBV2
j_gene: TRBJ2-1
abundance: -
d_gene: TRBD1
CDR3nt: TGTGCCAGCAGTTCTAGAATAGGACAGGGGAAGAACAATGAGCAGTTCTTC
CDR3aa: CASSSRIGQGKNNEQFF

v_gene: TRBV11-2
j_gene: TRBJ2-7
abundance: once
d_gene: -
CDR3nt: TGTGCCAGCAGCGTGCCTGGGCAGGGCGGCATTAGGTACGAGCAGTACTTC
CDR3aa: CASSVPGQGGIRYEQYF

v_gene: TRBV6-5
j_gene: TRBJ2-5
abundance: -
d_gene: -
CDR3nt: TGTGCCAGCAGTTACATAGGGGTCAAAGAGACCCAGTACTTC
CDR3aa: CASSYIGVKETQYF

v_gene: TRBV7-6
j_gene: TRBJ2-7
abundance: -
d_gene: -
CDR3nt: TGTGCCAGCAGTCTCTCGTCCGGCGAGCAGTACTTC
CDR3aa: CASSLSSGEQYF

v_gene: TRBV4-2
j_gene: TRBJ2-7
abundance: -
d_gene: TRBD2
CDR3nt: TGTGCCAGCAGCCAAGTACTAGCGGGAGGACACGCCTACGAGCAGTACTTC
CDR3aa: CASSQVLAGGHAYEQYF

v_gene: TRBV5-1
j_gene: TRBJ2-7
abundance: -
d_gene: TRBD1
CDR3nt: TGCGCCAGCAGCCTGGCTCGGGACAGTACTTACGAGCAGTACTTC
CDR3aa: CASSLARDSTYEQYF

v_gene: TRBV6-5
j_gene: TRBJ2-5
abundance: -
d_gene: TRBD2
CDR3nt: TGTGCCAGCAGTTACTTGGCGGGAGGGACGGAGACCCAGTACTTC
CDR3aa: CASSYLAGGTETQYF

v_gene: TRBV18
j_gene: TRBJ1-1
abundance: -
d_gene: -
CDR3nt: TGTGCCAGCTCACACCTCACGGAGCTGAACACTGAAGCTTTCTTT
CDR3aa: CASSHLTELNTEAFF

v_gene: TRBV6-6
j_gene: TRBJ2-7
abundance: -
d_gene: -
CDR3nt: TGTGCCAGCTGCGAAGCCTACGAGCAGTACTTC
CDR3aa: CASCEAYEQYF

v_gene: TRBV5-1
j_gene: TRBJ2-7
abundance: -
d_gene: TRBD2
CDR3nt: TGCGCCAGCAGACGCGGGAGCTCCTACGAGCAGTACTTC
CDR3aa: CASRRGSSYEQYF

v_gene: TRBV2
j_gene: TRBJ2-3
abundance: -
d_gene: TRBD2
CDR3nt: TGTGCCAGCAGTGAAGAAGCGGGAGACGTGGATACGCAGTATTTT
CDR3aa: CASSEEAGDVDTQYF

v_gene: TRBV10-3
j_gene: TRBJ2-2
abundance: once
d_gene: TRBD1
CDR3nt: TGTGCCATCAACGGACAGGGCCCTACCGGGGAGCTGTTTTTT
CDR3aa: CAINGQGPTGELFF

v_gene: TRBV9
j_gene: TRBJ1-4
abundance: -
d_gene: TRBD1
CDR3nt: TGTGCCAGCAGCCTTAGGGGGCAAAATGAAAAACTGTTTTTT
CDR3aa: CASSLRGQNEKLFF

v_gene: TRBV7-9
j_gene: TRBJ1-1
abundance: -
d_gene: -
CDR3nt: TGTGCCAGCAGCCCTACAGGAGATGAAGCTTTCTTT
CDR3aa: CASSPTGDEAFF

v_gene: TRBV5-4
j_gene: TRBJ1-1
abundance: -
d_gene: TRBD1
CDR3nt: TGTGCCAGCAACCCGACAGGGCGGACTGAAGCTTTCTTT
CDR3aa: CASNPTGRTEAFF

v_gene: TRBV2
j_gene: TRBJ2-3
abundance: -
d_gene: -
CDR3nt: TGTGCCAGCAGTGAAGCGCGGGGGCAGGAATCAGATACGCAGTATTTT
CDR3aa: CASSEARGQESDTQYF

v_gene: TRBV19
j_gene: TRBJ2-3
abundance: -
d_gene: -
CDR3nt: TGTGCCAGTAGCGGGAGTACAGATACGCAGTATTTT
CDR3aa: CASSGSTDTQYF

v_gene: TRBV27
j_gene: TRBJ2-7
abundance: -
d_gene: -
CDR3nt: TGTGCCAGCAGGTCCCTAGGCCGGTACGAGCAGTACTTC
CDR3aa: CASRSLGRYEQYF

v_gene: TRBV13
j_gene: TRBJ2-4
abundance: -
d_gene: -
CDR3nt: TGTGCCAGCAGCCCCTCCGGGGAAAACATTCAGTACTTC
CDR3aa: CASSPSGENIQYF

v_gene: TRBV7-2
j_gene: TRBJ1-1
abundance: -
d_gene: -
CDR3nt: TGTGCCAGCAGCTTAGCCACAGCCATGACTGAAGCTTTCTTT
CDR3aa: CASSLATAMTEAFF

v_gene: TRBV11-3
j_gene: TRBJ2-1
abundance: -
d_gene: TRBD2
CDR3nt: TGTGCCAGCAGCCCCTTGCGGGCCTCGGGAGGCCTTGGGAATGAGCAGTTCTTC
CDR3aa: CASSPLRASGGLGNEQFF

v_gene: TRBV4-1
j_gene: TRBJ2-7
abundance: -
d_gene: -
CDR3nt: TGCGCCAGCAGCCAAGTGTTGGGACTTGGGGCCGAGCAGTACTTC
CDR3aa: CASSQVLGLGAEQYF

v_gene: TRBV6-5
j_gene: TRBJ2-7
abundance: -
d_gene: TRBD1
CDR3nt: TGTGCCAGCAGTTCTCTTATAGGGACAGTATCCTACGAGCAGTACTTC
CDR3aa: CASSSLIGTVSYEQYF

v_gene: TRBV6-1
j_gene: TRBJ1-1
abundance: -
d_gene: -
CDR3nt: TGTGCCAGCACCGGAGCGGCCGGGAACACTGAAGCTTTCTTT
CDR3aa: CASTGAAGNTEAFF